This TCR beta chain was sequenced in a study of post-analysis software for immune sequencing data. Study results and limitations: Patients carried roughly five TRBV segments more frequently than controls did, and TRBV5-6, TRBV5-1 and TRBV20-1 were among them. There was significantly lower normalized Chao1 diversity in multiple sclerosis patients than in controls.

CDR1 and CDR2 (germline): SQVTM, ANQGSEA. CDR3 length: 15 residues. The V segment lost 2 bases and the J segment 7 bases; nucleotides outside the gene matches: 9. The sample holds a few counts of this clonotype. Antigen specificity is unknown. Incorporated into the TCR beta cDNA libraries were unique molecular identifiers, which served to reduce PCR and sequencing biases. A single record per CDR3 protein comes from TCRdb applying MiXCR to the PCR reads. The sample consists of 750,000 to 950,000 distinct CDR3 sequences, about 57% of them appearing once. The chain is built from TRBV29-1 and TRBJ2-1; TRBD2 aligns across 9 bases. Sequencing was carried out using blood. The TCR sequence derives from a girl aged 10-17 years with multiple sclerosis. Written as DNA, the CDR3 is TGCAGCGTTGAACTTACGAGCGGGAGGACGAATGAGCAGTTCTTC. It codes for CSVELTSGRTNEQFF.